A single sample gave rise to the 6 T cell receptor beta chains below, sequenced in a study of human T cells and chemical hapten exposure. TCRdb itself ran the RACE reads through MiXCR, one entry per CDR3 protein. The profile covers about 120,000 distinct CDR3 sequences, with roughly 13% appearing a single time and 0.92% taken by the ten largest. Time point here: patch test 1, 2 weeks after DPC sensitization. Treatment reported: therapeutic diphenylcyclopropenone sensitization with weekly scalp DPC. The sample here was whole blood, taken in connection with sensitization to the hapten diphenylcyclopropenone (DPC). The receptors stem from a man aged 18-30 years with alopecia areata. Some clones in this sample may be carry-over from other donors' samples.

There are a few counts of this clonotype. DNA for the CDR3: TGTGCCAGCAGCCTACCGGGGGGTAGTACTGGAAACACCATATATTTT. Translation: CASSLPGGSTGNTIYF. The chain carries TRBV7-8 and TRBJ1-3, with a weak D call TRBD1 (5 bases). The V end was cut by 5 bases, the J end by 2 bases, with 16 bases between. CDR1 and CDR2 (germline): SGHVS, FQNEAQ. The CDR3 sequence is 16 residues long.

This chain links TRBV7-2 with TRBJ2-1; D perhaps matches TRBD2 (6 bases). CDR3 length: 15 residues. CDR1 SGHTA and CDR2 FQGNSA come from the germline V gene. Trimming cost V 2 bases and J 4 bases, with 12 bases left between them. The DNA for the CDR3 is TGTGCCAGCAGCTTATTCCCAGGAGGGTACAATGAGCAGTTCTTC. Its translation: CASSLFPGGYNEQFF.

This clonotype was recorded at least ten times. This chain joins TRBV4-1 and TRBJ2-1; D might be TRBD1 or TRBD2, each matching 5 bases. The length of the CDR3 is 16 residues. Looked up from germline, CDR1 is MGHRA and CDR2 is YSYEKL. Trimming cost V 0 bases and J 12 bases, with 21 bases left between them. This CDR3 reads CASSQDRGALTMMQFF. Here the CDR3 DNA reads TGCGCCAGCAGCCAAGATCGAGGGGCACTTACAATGATGCAGTTCTTC.

The CDR3 DNA reads TGCGCCAGCAGTGAGCTGGCGGGTCAGCCCCAGCATTTT. Its protein product is CASSELAGQPQHF. The chain couples TRBV10-2 to TRBJ1-5, with D unresolved. Germline-derived CDR1 and CDR2 are WSHSY and SAAADI. This CDR3 is 13 amino acids long. V was shortened by 2 bases and J by 6 bases, with 8 bases between the two germline ends.

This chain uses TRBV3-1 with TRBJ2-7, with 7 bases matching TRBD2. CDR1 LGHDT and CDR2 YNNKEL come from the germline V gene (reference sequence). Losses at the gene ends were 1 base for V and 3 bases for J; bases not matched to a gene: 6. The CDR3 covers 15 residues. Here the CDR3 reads CASSQVQRGGYEQYF. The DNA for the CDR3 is TGTGCCAGCAGCCAAGTTCAGCGGGGTGGCTACGAGCAGTACTTC.

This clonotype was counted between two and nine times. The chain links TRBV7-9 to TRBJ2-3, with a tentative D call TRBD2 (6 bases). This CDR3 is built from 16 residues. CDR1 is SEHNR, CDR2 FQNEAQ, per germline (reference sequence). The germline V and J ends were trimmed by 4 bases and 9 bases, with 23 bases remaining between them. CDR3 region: CASSSGTGSVVATQYF. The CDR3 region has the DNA TGTGCCAGCAGCTCCGGGACTGGATCTGTTGTTGCCACGCAGTATTTT. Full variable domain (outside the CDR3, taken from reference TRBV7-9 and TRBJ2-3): DTGVSQNPRHKITKRGQNVTFRCDPISEHNRLYWYRQTLGQGPEFLTYFQNEAQLEKSRLLSDRFSAERPKGSFSTLEIQRTEQGDSAMYLCASSSGTGSVVATQYFGPGTRLTVL.